Below, 15 T cell receptor beta chains from the same sample are listed, as sequenced in a study of beta chain features in type 1 diabetes listed by TCRdb under 2018. The study at large found these results: In all four CD4+ subsets, TCRB CDR3 length was moderately but significantly shorter in type 1 diabetes patients.

Their antigen targets remain unknown. Libraries were built with the immunoSEQ multiplex PCR assay. The entire amount of isolated RNA was reverse transcribed using the High Capacity cDNA Reverse Transcription Kit, so the sequenced TCRB transcripts were expressed ones. TCRdb holds this immuneACCESS table with in-frame rearrangements only. Some clones are missing; in checked studies, unresolved V genes explain under half, and the rest has no known cause. The sample includes 93,000 or so clones, with over 25% observed a single time. The biggest ten clones account for 0.53% of the sample. Sequencing input: central memory CD4+ T cells from blood. All receptors derive from a woman aged 18-29 years with type 1 diabetes.

V gene TRBV7-2 combines with J gene TRBJ2-4; TRBD1 is a possible D gene (5 bases). The CDR3 is made up of 13 amino acids. The germline gives CDR1 SGHTA, CDR2 FQGNSA. V lost 7 bases, J lost 8 bases, and 15 bases lay in between. The CDR3 here is CASTVQGIDIQYF. Written as DNA, the CDR3 is TGTGCCAGCACCGTCCAGGGTATAGACATTCAGTACTTC.

The chain's CDR3 is CASSPGEGNEQFF. CDR3 bases: TGTGCCAGCTCACCAGGGGAGGGCAATGAGCAGTTCTTC. The V gene is TRBV18, the J gene TRBJ2-1, with TRBD2 matching 7 bases. Germline V gene data show CDR1 as KGHSH and CDR2 as LQKENI. This CDR3 spans 13 amino acids. V trimming: 2 bases; J trimming: 6 bases; junction bases outside the gene matches: 1.

This clone was seen a handful of times. V usage is TRBV12-5 and J usage is TRBJ1-1, with TRBD1 identical over 9 bases. The CDR3 consists of 15 residues. Germline loops: CDR1 LGHNT, CDR2 FRNRAP. V dropped 5 bases and J dropped 11; count of bases not matched to a gene: 15. The CDR3, as DNA: TGTGCTAGTGGTCGCGGACCGGGACAGGGTCCGAGGGCTTTCTTT. Translation gives CASGRGPGQGPRAFF.

The chain has TRBV5-6 and TRBJ2-7, with 9 bases lining up with TRBD2. Germline V gives CDR1 SGHDT, CDR2 YYEEEE. The CDR3 runs 18 residues. The trim removed 6 bases at V and 0 bases at J, leaving 16 bases unmatched. In DNA, the CDR3 is TGTGCCAGCAACAAAGCGGGCTTAGCGGGAGCAGACTCCTACGAGCAGTACGTC. Translated: CASNKAGLAGADSYEQYV.

This clone has just a few counts. V gene TRBV19 combines with J gene TRBJ1-2; maybe TRBD1 (5 bases). V was clipped by 7 bases and J by 6 bases, with 15 bases between them. The CDR3 sequence is 13 residues long. Germline V gene sequence: CDR1 LNHDA, CDR2 SQIVND (reference sequence). CDR3 nucleotide sequence: TGTGCCAGTACGCAGGGTCGGGGGGATGGCTACACCTTC. This encodes CASTQGRGDGYTF.

The genes are TRBV27 and TRBJ2-2; tentatively, D is TRBD2 (6 bases). Germline V lookup: CDR1 MNHEY, CDR2 SMNVEV (reference sequence). The CDR3 covers 17 residues. The V and J ends lost 0 bases and 1 base respectively, with 12 bases between them. The CDR3 DNA is TGTGCCAGCAGTTTATCTGGAGGGACGCTGAACACCGGGGAGCTGTTTTTT. Its protein is CASSLSGGTLNTGELFF.

This chain joins TRBV29-1 and TRBJ1-4; D remains unclear. There are 14 residues in the CDR3. Germline CDR1 SQVTM, CDR2 ANQGSEA. Deletions cut 4 bases from V and 1 base from J, with 10 bases between. CDR3 nucleotides: TGCAGCGTTGTTAAGCCAGGAACTAATGAAAAACTGTTTTTT. Residues: CSVVKPGTNEKLFF.

The gene calls are TRBV10-2 and TRBJ2-1; D is possibly TRBD1 (6 bases). Germline CDR1 WSHSY, CDR2 SAAADI. The CDR3 is 13 residues long. With 10 bases removed from V and 3 bases from J, the gap between germline ends came to 13 bases. The chain's CDR3 is CATLEDSYNEQFF. In DNA form, the CDR3 reads TGCGCCACACTTGAGGACAGCTACAATGAGCAGTTCTTC.

The gene calls are TRBV10-3 and TRBJ1-5; D possibly corresponds to TRBD1 (5 bases). V was cut by 2 bases and J by 2 bases, with 13 bases left in between. Germline CDR1 reads ENHRY; CDR2 reads SYGVKD. The CDR3 totals 16 residues. CDR3 DNA: TGTGCCATCAGTGAGACGGGGGGGGAGGGCAATCAGCCCCAGCATTTT. Amino acid sequence: CAISETGGEGNQPQHF.

The table lists this clone with a few counts. This chain joins TRBV5-8 and TRBJ2-3; D gene unclear. The CDR3 length is 15 residues. V lost 0 bases, J lost 0 bases, and 8 bases lay in between. The V gene's germline CDR1 is SGHTS and CDR2 YDEGEE. CDR3 region: CASSLEQISTDTQYF. For the CDR3, the DNA is TGTGCCAGCAGCTTGGAACAGATTAGCACAGATACGCAGTATTTT.

In nucleotides, the CDR3 is TGTGCCAGTAGTCAATACGGGGGTACGAACACTGAAGCTTTCTTT. It encodes CASSQYGGTNTEAFF. The chain employs TRBV19 and TRBJ1-1; tentatively, D is TRBD1 (5 bases). Trimming removed 5 bases from V and 1 base from J, with 14 bases in between. Germline V gene sequence: CDR1 LNHDA, CDR2 SQIVND (reference sequence). This CDR3 is built from 15 residues.

The J gene is TRBJ2-7, the V gene TRBV7-9; 7 nucleotides agree with TRBD1. V shed 1 base, J shed 4 bases, and the junction held 7 bases outside the gene matches. CDR1 and CDR2 from the germline V gene are SEHNR and FQNEAQ (reference sequence). This CDR3 has 15 amino acids. DNA of the CDR3: TGTGCCAGCAGCTTAGGGACAGGTCTTCCTTACGAGCAGTACGTC. Residues: CASSLGTGLPYEQYV.

V usage is TRBV27 and J usage is TRBJ1-5, with D perhaps matching TRBD1 (5 bases). This CDR3 contains 17 residues. Between the trimmed V and J ends, which lost 6 bases and 2 bases, there was a span of 20 bases. CDR1 is MNHEY and CDR2 is SMNVEV in the germline V gene (reference sequence). The CDR3: CASRRGWSDGGNQPQHF. The CDR3 DNA sequence: TGTGCCAGCAGGCGGGGGTGGTCTGATGGGGGCAATCAGCCCCAGCATTTT.

This clone appeared many times. V is TRBV30 and J is TRBJ1-1; D unresolved. Between the trimmed V and J ends, which lost 4 bases and 5 bases, there was a span of 11 bases. Germline loops: CDR1 GTSNPN, CDR2 SVGIG (reference sequence). The CDR3 length is 12 residues. The CDR3 is CAWIPGRTEAFF. CDR3 nucleotides: TGTGCCTGGATCCCGGGGAGAACTGAAGCTTTCTTT.

The rearrangement links TRBV6-1 to TRBJ2-3; TRBD1 agrees at 7 bases. There are 13 residues in the CDR3. Germline V gene lookup returns CDR1 MNHNS and CDR2 SASEGT. J lost 4 bases, V lost 2 bases, and 0 bases had no gene match. The chain's CDR3 is CASSEQGADTQYF. The CDR3 nucleotides are TGTGCCAGCAGTGAACAGGGGGCAGATACGCAGTATTTT.